The entry that follows covers one TCR beta chain sequence. Its antigen is not identified. The junction differs from germline at one of its ends, possibly a read error. CDR1 is SGHAT and CDR2 is FQNNGV in the germline V gene. This CDR3 is built from 17 residues. The template, 500 ng total RNA, yielded TCR beta cDNA made with a constant-region primer. For TCR beta, libraries were produced by three nested multiplex PCR rounds using slightly modified ARM-PCR. The opening two PCR rounds, about 11 cycles each, paired TRBV1-TRBV30 forward primers with a C-beta reverse primer. TCRdb reanalysed the multiplex PCR reads using MiXCR and keeps one entry per CDR3 protein. This table holds around 81,000 distinct CDR3 sequences, roughly two thirds found once. These data belong to a study of tumor-infiltrating lymphocytes in primary liver carcinoma. Joint extraction of RNA and DNA used about 17-31 mg of bulk tissue that was unsorted.

Study-level points and caveats: When set against blood, tumors had a significantly higher top-250-clone fraction (p = 0.039).

Sample: liver tumor tissue from sampling region 4. Documented subset: tumor region T4, right-lateral pole. This TCR was sampled from a woman aged 55-75 years with primary liver carcinoma and hepatitis B virus infection. This chain links TRBV11-2 with TRBJ2-3, with unresolved D. The DNA of the CDR3 is TGTGCCAGCAGCTTAGGGATTCGAAGGAAAGGCGCAGATGCGCAGTATTTT. Translating gives CASSLGIRRKGADAQYF.